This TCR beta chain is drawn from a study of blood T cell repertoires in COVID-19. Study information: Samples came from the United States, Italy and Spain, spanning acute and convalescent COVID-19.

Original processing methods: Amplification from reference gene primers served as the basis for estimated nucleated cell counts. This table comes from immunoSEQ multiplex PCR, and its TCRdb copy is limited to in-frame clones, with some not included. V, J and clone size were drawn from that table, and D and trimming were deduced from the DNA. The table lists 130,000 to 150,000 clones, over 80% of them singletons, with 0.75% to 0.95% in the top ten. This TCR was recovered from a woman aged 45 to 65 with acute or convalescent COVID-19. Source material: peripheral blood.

The CDR3, as DNA: TGTGCCAGCAGCGTAGGGGACATCCCCTCTAAAGGCACCATATATTTT. Translation gives CASSVGDIPSKGTIYF. The genes are TRBV9 and TRBJ1-3; maybe TRBD1 (6 bases). The CDR3 length is 16 residues. V was pared by 0 bases and J by 9 bases, with 19 bases between. Germline loops: CDR1 SGDLS, CDR2 YYNGEE.